A selection of T cell receptor beta chains follows, all from one sample in a study of blood T cell repertoires in COVID-19. Here immunoSEQ multiplex PCR was the method, and the copy in TCRdb shows in-frame clones only, minus some. The table records 150,000 to 200,000 clones, 70% to 90% of them present only once. The specimen was peripheral blood. Receptors were obtained from a man in his late teens or twenties who had recovered from COVID-19. Each CDR3 is given with its conserved first and last residue. Fields, in order: J gene, clone size, D gene, V gene, CDR3 DNA, CDR3 protein. A D gene is named only where the DNA matches it firmly. The listing skips clone size in some rows; elsewhere it reads once, few, many or a size class.

TRBJ2-7 - TRBD1 TRBV6-5 TGTGCCAGCGGGCGAGGACAGGGGGTTTACGAGCAGTACTTC CASGRGQGVYEQYF
TRBJ2-1 - - TRBV5-1 TGCGCCAGCAGCTTGGAGGCAGGGGAGCGTGATGAGCAGTTCTTC CASSLEAGERDEQFF
TRBJ1-6 - - TRBV18 TGTGCCAGCTCACCTTCGGACAGTCGGACCAATTCACCCCTCCACTTT CASSPSDSRTNSPLHF
TRBJ2-1 few TRBD1 TRBV2 TGTGCCAGCAGTACTGGGACAGGGAAGGTCAATGAGCAGTTCTTC CASSTGTGKVNEQFF
TRBJ2-4 - TRBD2 TRBV2 TGTGCCAGCAGCGCAAGGACTAGCGGGAAAAACATTCAGTACTTC CASSARTSGKNIQYF
TRBJ2-1 - TRBD2 TRBV12-5 TGTGCTAGTGGTTTGCCATCCTTAGCGGGAGGGAATAGGGCCTACAATGAGCAGTTCTTC CASGLPSLAGGNRAYNEQFF
TRBJ2-7 - - TRBV7-9 TGTGCCAGCAGCTTTAGCTCGTCCTACGAGCAGTACTTC CASSFSSSYEQYF
TRBJ2-1 - - TRBV20-1 TGCAGTGCTAGTGGGACTGTCTACAATGAGCAGTTCTTC CSASGTVYNEQFF
TRBJ1-4 - TRBD1 TRBV19 TGTGCCAGCACCGCCAAAATGACAGGGGAAGTGGGGTTAAATGAAAAACTGTTTTTT CASTAKMTGEVGLNEKLFF
TRBJ2-7 - - TRBV3-1/TRBV3-2 TGTGCCAGCAGGGATAGGGACACCCTCTACGAGCAGTACTTC CASRDRDTLYEQYF
TRBJ2-1 - - TRBV4-1 TGCGCCAGCAGCCTCAGCGAGATCTACAATGAGCAGTTCTTC CASSLSEIYNEQFF
TRBJ2-4 - TRBD1 TRBV4-1 TGCGCCAGCAGCCTGGGACAGGGGGGAAACATTCAGTACTTC CASSLGQGGNIQYF
TRBJ2-7 few - TRBV5-4 TGTGCCAGCAGCTTGGGGTCGGGACTCAACTCCTACGAGCAGTACTTC CASSLGSGLNSYEQYF
TRBJ2-3 - TRBD1 TRBV19 TGTGCCAGTAGAGGTCCCCCAGGGGGCCAGGATTCTAGCACAGATACGCAGTATTTT CASRGPPGGQDSSTDTQYF
TRBJ2-7 - - TRBV29-1 TGCAGCGTTTATGACAGCTCAGGGGAGCAGTACTTC CSVYDSSGEQYF
TRBJ2-1 - TRBD2 TRBV19 TGTGCCAGTAGTATCACTAGCGGGTTCAATGAGCAGTTCTTC CASSITSGFNEQFF
TRBJ2-7 - - TRBV3-1/TRBV3-2 TGTGCCAGCAGCCAAGGTAGTATGGGACAGGGACTAGAGTACTTC CASSQGSMGQGLEYF
TRBJ2-1 - TRBD2 TRBV5-6 TGTGCCAGCAGCTTGGCGGCAGCGGGACTTTACGGTGAGCAGTTCTTC CASSLAAAGLYGEQFF
TRBJ1-6 - - TRBV7-3 TGTGCCAGCAGCTTATTGGGGCCTGCCTATAATTCACCCCTCCACTTT CASSLLGPAYNSPLHF
TRBJ2-1 - TRBD2 TRBV5-6 TGTGCCAGCAGCTTGTTTCTAGCGGCAGGGATGAATGAGCAGTTCTTC CASSLFLAAGMNEQFF
TRBJ2-2 few - TRBV4-2 TGTGCCAGCAGCCAAGATAAGAGGGAGGTCCCCGGGGAGCTGTTTTTT CASSQDKREVPGELFF
TRBJ1-2 - TRBD1 TRBV6-5 TGTGCCAGCAGTTGGGGCACAGGGGGCGGCTACACCTTC CASSWGTGGGYTF
TRBJ2-2 - TRBD1 TRBV19 TGTGCCAGTAGTCCCACAGGGGGGCGCGACACCGGGGAGCTGTTTTTT CASSPTGGRDTGELFF
TRBJ2-7 - - TRBV10-3 TGTGCCATCAGTGAAACTTCCTACGAGCAGTACTTC CAISETSYEQYF
TRBJ2-1 - - TRBV21-1 TGTGCCAGCAGCAAATGGAGCGGGAGGAGCTACAATGAGCAGTTCTTC CASSKWSGRSYNEQFF
TRBJ2-5 once TRBD2 TRBV27 TGTGCCAGCAGTTCCGGACTAGCGGGAGCTGAGACCCAGTACTTC CASSSGLAGAETQYF
TRBJ2-6 - TRBD1 TRBV5-5 TGTGCCGCCGGGACAGGGGCTTTCTCTGGGGCCAACGTCCTGACTTTC CAAGTGAFSGANVLTF
TRBJ2-3 - TRBD2 TRBV7-6 TGTGCCAGCAGCCCCCGACTAGCGGCGACAGATACGCAGTATTTT CASSPRLAATDTQYF
TRBJ2-1 - - TRBV7-2 TGTGCCAGCAGCTTCCGACGACTAGGATCCAATGAGCAGTTCTTC CASSFRRLGSNEQFF
TRBJ1-5 - - TRBV28 TGTGCCAGCAGTCCCCCTCGGGGGGCGGTATTGGTCAATCAGCCCCAGCATTTT CASSPPRGAVLVNQPQHF
TRBJ2-7 few TRBD1 TRBV5-6 TGTGCCAGCATCGCCAAGGGGGCCCCCTCCTACGAGCAGTACTTC CASIAKGAPSYEQYF
TRBJ2-7 - TRBD2 TRBV10-1 TGCGCCAGCAGTGACGGACTAGCGGGCCCCTACGAGCAGTACTTC CASSDGLAGPYEQYF
TRBJ1-5 - TRBD1 TRBV28 TGTGCCAGCAGTCGCGGGACAGGGAGGAATCAGCCCCAGCATTTT CASSRGTGRNQPQHF
TRBJ2-7 - - TRBV28 TGTGCCAGCAGTCTCGACTCGGTTGGGGAGCAGTACTTC CASSLDSVGEQYF
TRBJ2-7 - TRBD2 TRBV13 TGTGCCAGCAGCGTGGGACTAGCGGGGCGCGAGCAGTACTTC CASSVGLAGREQYF
TRBJ1-6 - TRBD1 TRBV6-1 TGTGCCAGCAGTGGACCCAGGGGGCACTATAATTCACCCCTCCACTTT CASSGPRGHYNSPLHF